A selection of T cell receptor beta chains follows, all from one sample in a study of T-cell reconstitution after alpha-beta-depleted transplantation in children. A single record per CDR3 protein comes from TCRdb applying MiXCR to the PCR reads. This table holds 300,000 or so distinct CDR3 sequences, approximately 20% found once. The specimen was PBMCs, mostly from graft donor cells, collected 180 days after TCRalphabeta/CD19-depleted stem cell transplant. Receptors were obtained from a male patient under 18 who had a stem cell transplant for acute lymphoblastic leukemia, so the T cells may come from the graft donor. Both conserved end residues are part of each CDR3. D genes are given only for firm matches. Some rows have no size entry. The others give once, few or many, or a class for an expanded clone.

>NA|TRBV27|NA|TRBJ2-7
CASSLWTAGRDEQYF
TGTGCCAGCAGTTTATGGACGGCGGGAAGAGACGAGCAGTACTTC
>few|TRBV12-3/TRBV12-4|NA|TRBJ2-2
CASRPGGSKNTGELFF
TGTGCCAGCAGGCCTGGGGGTTCTAAGAACACCGGGGAGCTGTTTTTT
>NA|TRBV6-2/TRBV6-3|NA|TRBJ1-5
CASSYLGAEYSNQPQHF
TGTGCCAGCAGTTACCTCGGGGCGGAATATAGCAATCAGCCCCAGCATTTT
>NA|TRBV5-6|TRBD1|TRBJ2-7
CASSLVQGALIVREQYF
TGTGCCAGCAGCTTGGTGCAGGGGGCCCTGATTGTGCGCGAGCAGTACTTC
>NA|TRBV5-1|TRBD2|TRBJ2-3
CASSSPGLAGGADTQYF
TGCGCCAGCAGCTCACCGGGACTAGCGGGAGGGGCTGATACGCAGTATTTT
>NA|TRBV29-1|TRBD1|TRBJ1-2
CSVEGAGFNYGYTF
TGCAGCGTGGAGGGGGCAGGATTCAACTATGGCTACACCTTC
>many|TRBV12-3/TRBV12-4|TRBD1|TRBJ1-5
CASSRQGAASNQPQHF
TGTGCCAGCAGCAGACAGGGGGCAGCAAGCAATCAGCCCCAGCATTTT
>NA|TRBV20-1|NA|TRBJ1-5
CSAEKVPNQPQHF
TGCAGTGCGGAGAAAGTGCCCAATCAGCCCCAGCATTTT
>NA|TRBV3-1|TRBD1|TRBJ2-7
CASSLGTGGTHEQYF
TGTGCCAGCAGCCTGGGGACAGGAGGGACTCACGAGCAGTACTTC
>many|TRBV7-2|NA|TRBJ2-7
CASSLVGMEQYF
TGTGCCAGCAGCTTAGTAGGAATGGAGCAGTACTTC
>NA|TRBV3-1|TRBD2|TRBJ2-7
CASSQGSGGAYEQYF
TGTGCCAGCAGCCAAGGGTCGGGAGGGGCCTACGAGCAGTACTTC
>few|TRBV4-2|NA|TRBJ2-3
CASSQDRAPDTQYF
TGTGCCAGCAGCCAAGATCGGGCGCCGGATACGCAGTATTTT
>few|TRBV29-1|NA|TRBJ2-3
CSVEVTDTQYF
TGCAGCGTTGAGGTTACAGATACGCAGTATTTT
>NA|TRBV5-1|NA|TRBJ1-1
CASSLANRNTEAFF
TGCGCCAGCAGCTTGGCTAACAGGAACACTGAAGCTTTCTTT
>few|TRBV7-2|NA|TRBJ2-7
CASSLAQGRAPGYEQYF
TGTGCCAGCAGCTTAGCGCAGGGGCGGGCTCCTGGCTACGAGCAGTACTTC
>NA|TRBV5-5|NA|TRBJ2-5
CASSAAHGQETQYF
TGTGCCAGCAGCGCGGCCCACGGGCAAGAGACCCAGTACTTC
>NA|TRBV21-1|NA|TRBJ2-2
CASSSGTSGSRTGELFF
TGTGCCAGCAGCAGTGGGACTAGCGGGTCTCGCACCGGGGAGCTGTTTTTT
>NA|TRBV29-1|TRBD1|TRBJ1-5
CSGRTGGVNQPQHF
TGCAGCGGTAGGACAGGGGGCGTCAATCAGCCCCAGCATTTT
>few|TRBV19|NA|TRBJ2-1
CASTPKILAVPVYNEQFF
TGTGCCAGTACCCCCAAAATACTAGCAGTGCCCGTTTACAATGAGCAGTTCTTC
>NA|TRBV5-1|NA|TRBJ1-2
CASRIQGTDYGYTF
TGCGCCAGCAGGATTCAGGGGACCGACTATGGCTACACCTTC
>few|TRBV12-3/TRBV12-4|NA|TRBJ2-7
CASTQGIYEQYF
TGTGCCAGCACGCAGGGAATCTACGAGCAGTACTTC
>NA|TRBV5-1|TRBD2|TRBJ2-6
CASSLGKGRARGGANVLTF
TGCGCCAGCAGCTTGGGAAAGGGGAGGGCGCGAGGTGGGGCCAACGTCCTGACTTTC
>few|TRBV6-5|NA|TRBJ2-1
CASALNNEQFF
TGTGCCAGCGCGCTAAACAATGAGCAGTTCTTC
>NA|TRBV4-2|TRBD1|TRBJ2-7
CASRQYRDRDYEQYF
TGTGCCAGCAGGCAGTACCGGGACAGGGACTACGAGCAGTACTTC
>few|TRBV7-9|NA|TRBJ2-1
CASSLLAAGTNEQFF
TGTGCCAGCAGCTTACTCGCGGCCGGAACAAATGAGCAGTTCTTC
>NA|TRBV29-1|NA|TRBJ2-7
CSVVQGPYEQYF
TGCAGCGTTGTGCAGGGGCCCTACGAGCAGTACTTC
>NA|TRBV27|NA|TRBJ2-1
CASSLWGEHEQFF
TGTGCCAGCAGTTTGTGGGGGGAGCATGAGCAGTTCTTC
>NA|TRBV20-1|NA|TRBJ2-5
CSARSELVKETQYF
TGCAGTGCTAGATCGGAACTAGTCAAGGAGACCCAGTACTTC
>NA|TRBV3-1|NA|TRBJ1-1
CASSHRALEAFF
TGTGCCAGCAGCCACCGGGCACTTGAAGCTTTCTTT
>NA|TRBV4-2|NA|TRBJ1-2
CASSQSSPAVPGTGYGYTF
TGTGCCAGCAGCCAATCTTCCCCCGCCGTCCCGGGAACTGGCTATGGCTACACCTTC
>NA|TRBV5-5|TRBD2|TRBJ2-1
CASTLLGLAAYNEQFF
TGTGCCAGCACCCTTCTTGGACTAGCGGCCTACAATGAGCAGTTCTTC
>NA|TRBV18|TRBD1|TRBJ2-7
CASSPSTGAYEQYF
TGTGCCAGCTCACCCTCGACAGGGGCATACGAGCAGTACTTC
>NA|TRBV5-1|TRBD1|TRBJ1-1
CASSPLTGEDSEAFF
TGCGCCAGCAGCCCCCTGACAGGGGAGGACTCTGAAGCTTTCTTT
>many|TRBV29-1|TRBD1|TRBJ2-7
CSVEWTGDYEQYF
TGCAGCGTTGAATGGACAGGGGACTACGAGCAGTACTTC
>NA|TRBV27|NA|TRBJ2-3
CASSPYRVPPTDTQYF
TGTGCCAGCAGTCCGTACAGGGTTCCCCCCACAGATACGCAGTATTTT
>NA|TRBV20-1|TRBD1|TRBJ2-7
CSARVENRGPYEQYF
TGCAGTGCTAGAGTGGAGAACAGGGGACCCTACGAGCAGTACTTC